This T cell receptor (beta chain) is drawn from a study of PD-1 blockade in classical Hodgkin lymphoma. Produced via immunoSEQ multiplex PCR; TCRdb's table is partial and in-frame only. The sample contains approximately 45,000 clones, 60% to 70% of which appear only once. Time point noted: cycle 4 day 1 (C4D1), after five to seven weeks of nivolumab. Relapse was seen in all patients after autologous stem cell transplantation, and brentuximab vedotin exposure was variable. This clone was found many times. There are 14 residues in the CDR3. Trimming removed 0 bases from V and 6 bases from J, with 9 bases in between. CDR1 and CDR2 from the germline V gene are SGHTA and FQGNSA.

This TCR derives from a human donor with classical Hodgkin lymphoma. The genes are TRBV7-2 and TRBJ2-1; possibly TRBD2 for D (6 bases). The sample here was peripheral blood mononuclear cells (PBMCs), taken before the fourth cycle of nivolumab. CDR3 loop: CASSLAGGFNEQFF. As DNA, the CDR3 is TGTGCCAGCAGCTTAGCGGGAGGTTTCAATGAGCAGTTCTTC. The full variable domain, with the rest looked up from reference TRBV7-2 and TRBJ2-1, is GAGVSQSPSNKVTEKGKDVELRCDPISGHTALYWYRQSLGQGLEFLIYFQGNSAPDKSGLPSDRFSAERTGGSVSTLTIQRTQQEDSAVYLCASSLAGGFNEQFFGPGTRLTVL.